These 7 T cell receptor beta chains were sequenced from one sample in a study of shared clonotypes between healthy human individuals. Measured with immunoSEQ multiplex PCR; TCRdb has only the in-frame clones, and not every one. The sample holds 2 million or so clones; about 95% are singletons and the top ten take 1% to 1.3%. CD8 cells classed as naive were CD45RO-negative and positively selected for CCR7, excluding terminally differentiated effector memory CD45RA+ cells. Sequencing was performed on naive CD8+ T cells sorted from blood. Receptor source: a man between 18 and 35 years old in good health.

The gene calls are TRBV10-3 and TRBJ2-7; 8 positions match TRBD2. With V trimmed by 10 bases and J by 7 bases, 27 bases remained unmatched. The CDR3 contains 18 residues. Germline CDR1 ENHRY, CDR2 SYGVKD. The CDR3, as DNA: TGTGCCACCTGGCGGGGGCAGGCGGTAGAGCGGGAGACCGGTGAGCAGTACTTC. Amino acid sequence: CATWRGQAVERETGEQYF.

The CDR3 DNA sequence: TGTGCCAGCCTTTTTCCGGGACAGGGGAGCTATGGCTACACCTTC. It is translated as CASLFPGQGSYGYTF. The chain has TRBV7-9 and TRBJ1-2; TRBD1 matches at 10 bases. CDR3 length equals 15 residues. Trimming removed 8 bases from V and 4 bases from J; junction bases left unmatched: 10. CDR1 and CDR2 from the germline V gene are SEHNR and FQNEAQ (reference sequence).

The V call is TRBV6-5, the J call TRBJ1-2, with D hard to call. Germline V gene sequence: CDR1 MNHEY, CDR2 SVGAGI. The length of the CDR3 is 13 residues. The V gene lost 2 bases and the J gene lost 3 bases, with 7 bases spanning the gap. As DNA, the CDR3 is TGTGCCAGCAGTTACAGGGAACACTATGGCTACACCTTC. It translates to CASSYREHYGYTF.

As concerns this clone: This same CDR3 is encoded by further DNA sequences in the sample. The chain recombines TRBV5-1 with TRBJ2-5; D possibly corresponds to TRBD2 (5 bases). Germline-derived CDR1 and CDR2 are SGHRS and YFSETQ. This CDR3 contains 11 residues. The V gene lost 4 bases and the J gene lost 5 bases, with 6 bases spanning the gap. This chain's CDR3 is CASSGGETQYF. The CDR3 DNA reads TGCGCCAGCAGCGGCGGGGAGACCCAGTACTTC.

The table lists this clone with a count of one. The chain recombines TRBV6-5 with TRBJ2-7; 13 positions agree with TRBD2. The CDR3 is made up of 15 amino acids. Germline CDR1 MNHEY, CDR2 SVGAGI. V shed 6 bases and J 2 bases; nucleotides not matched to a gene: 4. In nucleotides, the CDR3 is TGTGCCAGCAGACAGGGACTAGCGGGACCCTACGAGCAGTACTTC. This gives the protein CASRQGLAGPYEQYF.

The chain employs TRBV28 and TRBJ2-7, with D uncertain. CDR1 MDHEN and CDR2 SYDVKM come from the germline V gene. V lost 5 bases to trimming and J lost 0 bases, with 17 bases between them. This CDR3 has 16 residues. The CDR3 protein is CASSPGSGRSSYEQYF. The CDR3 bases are TGTGCCAGCAGTCCCGGGTCGGGCAGGAGCTCCTACGAGCAGTACTTC.

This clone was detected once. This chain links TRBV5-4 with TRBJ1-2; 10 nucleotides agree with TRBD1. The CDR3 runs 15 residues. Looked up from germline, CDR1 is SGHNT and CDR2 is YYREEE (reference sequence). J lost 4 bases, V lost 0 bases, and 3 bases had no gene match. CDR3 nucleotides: TGTGCCAGCAGCTTGGGACAGGGGGCAGGCTATGGCTACACCTTC. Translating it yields CASSLGQGAGYGYTF.